This TCR beta chain was sequenced for a study of shared T cell receptors in the human thymus. This CDR3 is built from 14 residues. CDR1 and CDR2 from the germline V gene are SGHAT and FQNNGV. Trimming took 6 bases from V and 2 from J, leaving 13 bases between them. Data came from immunoSEQ multiplex PCR; TCRdb stores just in-frame clones and leaves some out. The sample contains roughly 660,000 clones, over 75% of which appear only once. The same data also went into a second study, on human thymus T cells. This second study notes: The people who donated were healthy Finnish babies having corrective surgery for congenital heart defects. Resections were taken during corrective heart surgery, and the thymus tissue came from these. Thymic and blood repertoires showed apparently biased V and J gene usage.

This sequence originates from a boy younger than two with a congenital heart defect. The sequenced material came from thymocytes. The V call is TRBV11-2, the J call TRBJ1-2, with D possibly matching TRBD1 (5 bases). The CDR3 nucleotides read TGTGCCAGCAGTGCCGTGCCAGGGAACTATGGCTACACCTTC. Amino acids: CASSAVPGNYGYTF. The variable domain in full, with the rest retrieved from reference TRBV11-2 and TRBJ1-2, is EAGVAQSPRYKIIEKRQSVAFWCNPISGHATLYWYQQILGQGPKLLIQFQNNGVVDDSQLPKDRFSAERLKGVDSTLKIQPAKLEDSAVYLCASSAVPGNYGYTFGSGTRLTVV.